The 14 T cell receptor beta chains below all came from one sample that was sequenced in a study of metastatic and nonmetastatic thyroid tumors. Via MiXCR, TCRdb re-called the PCR reads. The data hold approximately 15,000 clones, with under 25% observed a single time. Each patient came to thyroid surgery without any prior treatment (of any kind). Sequencing was carried out using adjacent normal tissue. These receptors all come from a female donor with papillary thyroid cancer or a benign thyroid nodule (not recorded which). Some clones in this sample may be carry-over from other donors' samples.

The V gene is TRBV6-5, the J gene TRBJ1-5; no reliable D call. This CDR3 contains 12 residues. Trimming removed 7 bases from V and 4 bases from J, with 8 bases in between. Germline-derived CDR1 and CDR2 are MNHEY and SVGAGI. The CDR3 coding sequence is TGTGCCAGCAAATACTCTAATCAGCCCCAGCATTTT. It translates to CASKYSNQPQHF.

This clone came up many times. The J gene is TRBJ2-3, the V gene TRBV25-1; D may be TRBD1 (6 bases). Trimming cost V 5 bases and J 3 bases, with 9 bases left between them. Germline CDR1 MGHDK, CDR2 SYGVNS. This CDR3 region has 13 residues. CDR3 region: CASSYRVTDTQYF. As DNA, the CDR3 is TGTGCCAGCAGTTACAGGGTAACAGATACGCAGTATTTT.

This clone was picked up a small number of times. V usage is TRBV24-1 and J usage is TRBJ2-1; D might be TRBD1 (5 bases). In germline, CDR1 is KGHDR, CDR2 SFDVKD. This CDR3 has 14 amino acids. Trimming pared 5 bases from V and 6 bases from J, leaving 13 bases between. In DNA, the CDR3 is TGTGCCACCAGTGGCGTGGGGCCCGGCAATGAGCAGTTCTTC. This codes for CATSGVGPGNEQFF.

The chain is built from TRBV18 and TRBJ2-3, with TRBD2 matching over 10 bases. The germline V gene encodes CDR1 KGHSH and CDR2 LQKENI. The junction had 13 bases not matched to a gene; V was cut back by 6 bases and J by 1 base. The CDR3 consists of 18 residues. The CDR3 protein is CASSPVASGGRGTDTQYF. The CDR3 DNA follows: TGTGCCAGCTCCCCTGTGGCTAGCGGGGGCCGGGGCACAGATACGCAGTATTTT. Complete variable domain (other parts from reference TRBV18 and TRBJ2-3): NAGVMQNPRHLVRRRGQEARLRCSPMKGHSHVYWYRQLPEEGLKFMVYLQKENIIDESGMPKERFSAEFPKEGPSILRIQQVVRGDSAAYFCASSPVASGGRGTDTQYFGPGTRLTVL.

This clone was observed a few times. The chain combines TRBV6-1 with TRBJ1-4; D remains ambiguous. The CDR3 has 12 residues. V dropped 6 bases and J dropped 5 bases, with 7 bases sitting between them. The germline V gene has CDR1 MNHNS and CDR2 SASEGT. The CDR3 sequence is CASSPTNEKLFF. The CDR3 nucleotides read TGTGCCAGCAGCCCCACGAATGAAAAACTGTTTTTT.

At least ten counts were recorded for this clone. V is TRBV20-1 and J is TRBJ2-1; 14 bases fit TRBD2. CDR1 and CDR2 (germline): DFQATT, SNEGSKA (reference sequence). V was pared by 5 bases and J by 7 bases, with 7 bases of the junction left unmatched. CDR3 length equals 15 residues. The CDR3 reads CSALRLAGGPNEQFF. CDR3 DNA sequence: TGCAGTGCTCTAAGACTAGCGGGAGGGCCGAATGAGCAGTTCTTC.

This clone has a handful of counts. The CDR3 loop is CASSQRGFEGETQYF. The CDR3 DNA sequence: TGTGCCAGCAGCCAGAGAGGGTTTGAGGGAGAGACCCAGTACTTC. The chain uses TRBV28 and TRBJ2-5; D perhaps matches TRBD2 (5 bases). The CDR3 covers 15 residues. Germline-derived CDR1 and CDR2 are MDHEN and SYDVKM. The ends were cut back, 6 bases at V and 4 bases at J, with 18 bases in the middle.

CDR3 bases: TGCAGTGCTAGTGGGGTTCTAGCGGGAGGGTTTTTTAGCTACGAGCAGTACTTC. Amino acid sequence: CSASGVLAGGFFSYEQYF. The V and J genes are TRBV20-1 and TRBJ2-7, with 12 positions matching TRBD2. From germline, CDR1 is DFQATT and CDR2 SNEGSKA (reference sequence). With 3 bases clipped from V and 3 bases from J, the junction kept 15 bases outside the gene matches. The CDR3 runs 18 residues.

This clone was recorded at least ten times. The V gene is TRBV6-1, the J gene TRBJ1-5; TRBD1 agrees at 7 bases. Germline V gives CDR1 MNHNS, CDR2 SASEGT. The CDR3 has 17 residues. V was clipped by 2 bases and J by 3 bases; unmatched bases: 10. CDR3 bases: TGTGCCAGCAGTGAATCAGGGGACAGAGGTTACAATCAGCCCCAGCATTTT. This translates into CASSESGDRGYNQPQHF.

The chain uses TRBV20-1 and TRBJ2-1; 7 nucleotides line up with TRBD1. In germline, CDR1 is DFQATT, CDR2 SNEGSKA (reference sequence). The V segment lost 3 bases and the J segment 10 bases; nucleotides outside the gene matches: 6. The CDR3 is made up of 12 amino acids. The CDR3 is CSARTTGDEQFF. DNA of the CDR3: TGCAGTGCTAGGACTACAGGGGACGAGCAGTTCTTC.

The chain uses TRBV20-1 and TRBJ2-3; 8 bases are shared with TRBD1. V shed 7 bases and J 2 bases; nucleotides not matched to a gene: 5. The V gene's germline CDR1 is DFQATT and CDR2 SNEGSKA (reference sequence). The CDR3 contains 13 residues. In nucleotides, the CDR3 is TGCAGTGTCGGGGGACAGGACACAGATACGCAGTATTTT. Its translation is CSVGGQDTDTQYF.

This clone showed up just a few times. The chain joins TRBV7-3 to TRBJ2-3; 8 bases match TRBD2. Trimming removed 0 bases from V and 4 bases from J; junction bases left unmatched: 0. Looked up from germline, CDR1 is SGHTA and CDR2 is FQGTGA. The CDR3 contains 14 residues. CDR3 protein: CASSLTGGADTQYF. The CDR3 nucleotides are TGTGCCAGCAGCTTAACCGGGGGGGCAGATACGCAGTATTTT.

This clone was seen repeatedly, ten times or more. The identical CDR3 is also encoded by other nucleotide sequences in the sample. The rearrangement uses TRBV24-1 and TRBJ2-3; 10 bases match TRBD2. Losses at the gene ends were 5 bases for V and 3 bases for J; bases not matched to a gene: 4. CDR3 size: 15 residues. The germline V gene encodes CDR1 KGHDR and CDR2 SFDVKD. CDR3 sequence reads: CATSAASGRTDTQYF. CDR3 DNA: TGTGCCACCAGTGCGGCTAGCGGGAGAACAGATACGCAGTATTTT.

The chain carries TRBV2 and TRBJ2-7; the D gene is possibly TRBD2 (5 bases). Germline values: CDR1 SNHLY, CDR2 FYNNEI. The CDR3 spans 18 residues. Deletions cut 5 bases from V and 1 base from J, with 24 bases between. The CDR3 nucleotides are TGTGCCAGCAGTTGGACTCCGTTGGGTCAAAGCCTTTCCTACGAGCAGTACTTC. Its translation: CASSWTPLGQSLSYEQYF.